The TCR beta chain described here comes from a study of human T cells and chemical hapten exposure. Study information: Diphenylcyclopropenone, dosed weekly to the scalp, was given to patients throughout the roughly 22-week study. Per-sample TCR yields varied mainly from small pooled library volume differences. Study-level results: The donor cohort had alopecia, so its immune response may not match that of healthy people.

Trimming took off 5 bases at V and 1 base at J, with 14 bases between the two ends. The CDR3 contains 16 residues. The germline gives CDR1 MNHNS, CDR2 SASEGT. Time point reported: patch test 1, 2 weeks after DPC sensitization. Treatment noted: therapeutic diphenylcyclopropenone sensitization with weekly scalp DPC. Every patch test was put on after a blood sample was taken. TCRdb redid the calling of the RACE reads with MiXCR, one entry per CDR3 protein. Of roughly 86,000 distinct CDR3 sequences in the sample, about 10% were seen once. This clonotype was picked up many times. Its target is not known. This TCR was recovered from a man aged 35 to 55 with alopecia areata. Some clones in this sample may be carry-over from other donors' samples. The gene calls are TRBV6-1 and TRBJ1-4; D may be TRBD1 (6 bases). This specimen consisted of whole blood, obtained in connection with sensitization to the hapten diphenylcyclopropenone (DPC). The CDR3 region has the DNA TGTGCCAGCAGTCCGTCGGACAGCCTAACTAATGAAAAACTGTTTTTT. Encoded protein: CASSPSDSLTNEKLFF.